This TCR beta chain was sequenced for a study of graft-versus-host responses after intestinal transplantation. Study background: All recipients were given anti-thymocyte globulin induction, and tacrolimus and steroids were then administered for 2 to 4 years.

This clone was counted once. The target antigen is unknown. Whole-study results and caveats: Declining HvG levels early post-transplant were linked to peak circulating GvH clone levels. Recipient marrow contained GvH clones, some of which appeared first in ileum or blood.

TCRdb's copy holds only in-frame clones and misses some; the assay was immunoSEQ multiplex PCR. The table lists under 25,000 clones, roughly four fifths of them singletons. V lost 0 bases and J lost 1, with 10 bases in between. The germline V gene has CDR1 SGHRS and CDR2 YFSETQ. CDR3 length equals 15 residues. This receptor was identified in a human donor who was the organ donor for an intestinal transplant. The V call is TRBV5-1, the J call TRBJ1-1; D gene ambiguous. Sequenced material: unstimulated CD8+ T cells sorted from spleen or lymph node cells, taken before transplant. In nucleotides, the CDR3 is TGCGCCAGCAGCTTGGTCTATGACGGGAACACTGAAGCTTTCTTT. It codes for CASSLVYDGNTEAFF.